Listed below are T cell receptor beta chains from one sample, sequenced in a study of blood T cell repertoires in COVID-19. Sequenced by immunoSEQ multiplex PCR; TCRdb stores in-frame clones only, minus some. The sample includes roughly 240,000 clones, approximately 84% seen only once; the top ten take over 1.5%. The material sequenced was peripheral blood. The receptors shown here come from a woman of 80 years or more with acute or convalescent COVID-19. The CDR3 runs from the conserved cysteine through the conserved F or W. Fields, in order: D gene, V gene, clone size, J gene, CDR3 protein, CDR3 DNA. The D gene is left open where the match is weak. Clone size is not always given. Where it is, it says once, few, many or a class for expanded clones.

-	TRBV4-3	once	TRBJ1-2	CASSQDSSIGYTF	TGCGCCAGCAGCCAAGATAGCTCTATAGGCTACACCTTC
-	TRBV6-2/TRBV6-3	-	TRBJ1-2	CASSFFRDTLYGYTF	TGTGCCAGCAGTTTCTTTAGGGACACTCTCTATGGCTACACCTTC
TRBD2	TRBV7-9	-	TRBJ2-3	CASSPRGLAGGTYTDTQYF	TGTGCCAGCAGCCCCCGTGGACTAGCGGGGGGAACATACACAGATACGCAGTATTTT
-	TRBV27	-	TRBJ1-1	CASSPSYSGNTEAFF	TGTGCCAGCAGTCCCTCGTACTCCGGGAACACTGAAGCTTTCTTT
-	TRBV6-2/TRBV6-3	-	TRBJ2-1	CASSYRGGLYNEQFF	TGTGCCAGCAGTTACAGGGGGGGGCTGTACAATGAGCAGTTCTTC
-	TRBV5-4	-	TRBJ2-5	CASSLGAPETQYF	TGTGCCAGCAGCTTGGGCGCTCCAGAGACCCAGTACTTC
TRBD2	TRBV7-3	-	TRBJ2-3	CASSLTAGGPDTQYF	TGTGCCAGCAGCTTAACCGCGGGGGGGCCAGATACGCAGTATTTT
TRBD2	TRBV18	-	TRBJ2-3	CASSPGTTRHTQYF	TGTGCCAGCTCACCAGGGACTACGAGACATACGCAGTATTTT
TRBD1	TRBV28	-	TRBJ1-1	CASSSDRVDTEAFF	TGTGCCAGCAGTTCGGACAGGGTTGACACTGAAGCTTTCTTT
-	TRBV3-1/TRBV3-2	-	TRBJ1-6	CASSQDSGNSPLHF	TGTGCCAGCAGCCAGGACAGCGGTAATTCACCCCTCCACTTT
TRBD1	TRBV7-9	-	TRBJ2-5	CASSLGQGQETQYF	TGTGCCAGCAGCCTCGGACAGGGCCAAGAGACCCAGTACTTC
TRBD2	TRBV6-2/TRBV6-3	-	TRBJ2-1	CASSTLGTTRSGYEQFF	TGTGCCAGCAGTACGCTCGGGACTACCCGGAGTGGCTATGAGCAGTTCTTC
-	TRBV19	-	TRBJ1-2	CASSTSQADYGYTF	TGTGCCAGTAGTACTTCACAGGCAGACTATGGCTACACCTTC
TRBD1	TRBV5-1	-	TRBJ2-1	CASSLEGQGIDEQFF	TGCGCCAGCAGCTTGGAGGGACAGGGGATTGATGAGCAGTTCTTC
-	TRBV28	-	TRBJ1-5	CASSFGGSNQPQHF	TGTGCCAGCAGTTTCGGGGGGAGCAATCAGCCCCAGCATTTT
-	TRBV19	-	TRBJ1-2	CASSISGGYGYTF	TGTGCCAGTAGTATTTCCGGGGGCTATGGCTACACCTTC
-	TRBV19	-	TRBJ1-5	CASKYGSQGQPQHF	TGTGCCAGTAAGTACGGTAGCCAGGGGCAGCCCCAGCATTTT
TRBD1	TRBV4-2	-	TRBJ1-2	CASSQMGQGGHYGYTF	TGTGCCAGCAGCCAGATGGGACAGGGGGGTCACTATGGCTACACCTTC
TRBD1	TRBV6-2/TRBV6-3	-	TRBJ1-1	CASSRPGTGNTEAFF	TGTGCCAGCAGCCGTCCCGGGACAGGGAACACTGAAGCTTTCTTT
TRBD1	TRBV7-8	-	TRBJ2-7	CASSLSEYRRQGDYEQYF	TGTGCCAGCAGCCTATCAGAGTACCGGCGACAGGGAGATTACGAGCAGTACTTC
TRBD2	TRBV19	once	TRBJ2-1	CASSPGGTRYNEQFF	TGTGCCAGTAGTCCCGGGGGGACCCGCTACAATGAGCAGTTCTTC
-	TRBV7-9	-	TRBJ2-2	CASSFSPGTGELFF	TGTGCCAGCAGCTTTAGCCCGGGCACCGGGGAGCTGTTTTTT
TRBD1	TRBV6-5	once	TRBJ2-5	CASRGTGREKTQYF	TGTGCCAGCAGGGGGACAGGGCGGGAAAAGACCCAGTACTTC
-	TRBV29-1	-	TRBJ2-1	CSADRTVWGRGGSYNEQFF	TGCAGCGCGGACCGGACAGTCTGGGGGAGGGGAGGCTCCTACAATGAGCAGTTCTTC
-	TRBV5-1	-	TRBJ1-1	CASSLGQTEAFF	TGCGCCAGCAGCTTGGGACAGACTGAAGCTTTCTTT
TRBD2	TRBV2	-	TRBJ2-3	CASSEALAGADTQYF	TGTGCCAGCAGTGAAGCGCTAGCGGGAGCAGATACGCAGTATTTT
-	TRBV7-2	-	TRBJ2-1	CASSLIQDNEQFF	TGTGCCAGCAGCTTAATACAGGACAATGAGCAGTTCTTC
TRBD1	TRBV6-2/TRBV6-3	-	TRBJ1-1	CASSATGVLDDTEAFF	TGTGCCAGCAGCGCGACAGGGGTTTTGGATGACACTGAAGCTTTCTTT
-	TRBV5-6	few	TRBJ1-5	CASSLGSLSNQPQHF	TGTGCCAGCAGCTTGGGATCCCTAAGCAATCAGCCCCAGCATTTT
-	TRBV5-1	-	TRBJ2-5	CASSFSQETQYF	TGCGCCAGCAGCTTTAGCCAAGAGACCCAGTACTTC
-	TRBV12-3/TRBV12-4	once	TRBJ2-6	CASVISGANVLTF	TGTGCCAGTGTAATCTCTGGGGCCAACGTCCTGACTTTC
TRBD1	TRBV5-1	-	TRBJ1-1	CASSLAGQATNTEAFF	TGCGCCAGCAGCTTGGCCGGACAGGCGACGAACACTGAAGCTTTCTTT
-	TRBV4-3	few	TRBJ1-3	CASSQYSYSGNTIYF	TGCGCCAGCAGCCAATACTCCTACTCTGGAAACACCATATATTTT
TRBD1	TRBV5-5	-	TRBJ2-5	CASSWRTGGGQETQYF	TGTGCCAGCAGCTGGAGGACAGGGGGCGGGCAAGAGACCCAGTACTTC
-	TRBV4-3	-	TRBJ2-3	CASSQDRATDTQYF	TGCGCCAGCAGCCAAGACAGGGCTACAGATACGCAGTATTTT
TRBD1	TRBV6-1	-	TRBJ2-7	CASSAIKQGMSSYEQYF	TGTGCCAGCAGTGCTATAAAACAGGGGATGAGCTCCTACGAGCAGTACTTC
-	TRBV9	few	TRBJ1-1	CASSPHMNTEAFF	TGTGCCAGCAGCCCTCACATGAACACTGAAGCTTTCTTT
-	TRBV10-3	-	TRBJ1-5	CAIRNRVGPQHF	TGTGCCATCAGAAACAGGGTTGGGCCCCAGCATTTT
TRBD2	TRBV24-1	-	TRBJ2-1	CATSETGTSGIYEQFF	TGTGCCACCAGTGAAACCGGGACTAGCGGGATCTATGAGCAGTTCTTC
-	TRBV6-5	-	TRBJ1-5	CASRTGRASPSHF	TGTGCCAGCAGAACAGGGAGGGCGTCCCCCTCTCATTTT
TRBD1	TRBV7-2	-	TRBJ2-7	CASSQRTGSPYEQYF	TGTGCCAGCAGCCAAAGGACAGGATCACCCTACGAGCAGTACTTC
TRBD2	TRBV5-1	-	TRBJ2-3	CASSVSGDGYATDTQYF	TGCGCCAGCAGCGTTAGCGGGGATGGGTATGCCACAGATACGCAGTATTTT
-	TRBV5-1	-	TRBJ2-2	CASSLVSGNTGELFF	TGCGCCAGCAGCTTAGTTAGCGGCAACACCGGGGAGCTGTTTTTT
-	TRBV11-1	-	TRBJ1-5	CASSPGGVDQPQHF	TGTGCCAGCAGCCCCGGGGGAGTGGATCAGCCCCAGCATTTT
-	TRBV15	once	TRBJ1-2	CATSRDRDSRYGYTF	TGTGCCACCAGCAGAGATCGGGATTCCCGCTATGGCTACACCTTC
TRBD1	TRBV9	once	TRBJ1-4	CASSARGQLNEKLFF	TGTGCCAGCAGCGCCCGGGGACAGTTAAATGAAAAACTGTTTTTT
-	TRBV19	few	TRBJ2-1	CASSIGQEISYNEQFF	TGTGCCAGTAGTATAGGTCAGGAAATTTCGTACAATGAGCAGTTCTTC
-	TRBV2	-	TRBJ2-5	CASSNSRQETQYF	TGTGCCAGCAGCAATAGCAGACAAGAGACCCAGTACTTC
-	TRBV6-6	-	TRBJ2-3	CASSSQNTQYF	TGTGCCAGCAGTTCGCAGAATACGCAGTATTTT
-	TRBV19	once	TRBJ1-1	CASTTLGARGTEAFF	TGTGCCAGTACCACCCTGGGGGCTCGGGGCACTGAAGCTTTCTTT
-	TRBV11-2	-	TRBJ2-7	CASSPGRANEQYF	TGTGCCAGCAGTCCGGGCAGGGCCAACGAGCAGTACTTC
TRBD2	TRBV4-2	-	TRBJ2-1	CASSQGGLAGGNEQFF	TGTGCCAGCAGCCAAGGGGGACTAGCGGGAGGCAATGAGCAGTTCTTC
-	TRBV19	-	TRBJ2-5	CASSIVSPRNKETQYF	TGTGCCAGTAGTATAGTTTCCCCCAGAAACAAAGAGACCCAGTACTTC
TRBD1	TRBV28	few	TRBJ2-1	CASSPGSGTGGRTYNEQFF	TGTGCCAGCAGTCCAGGTAGCGGGACAGGGGGCCGGACCTACAATGAGCAGTTCTTC